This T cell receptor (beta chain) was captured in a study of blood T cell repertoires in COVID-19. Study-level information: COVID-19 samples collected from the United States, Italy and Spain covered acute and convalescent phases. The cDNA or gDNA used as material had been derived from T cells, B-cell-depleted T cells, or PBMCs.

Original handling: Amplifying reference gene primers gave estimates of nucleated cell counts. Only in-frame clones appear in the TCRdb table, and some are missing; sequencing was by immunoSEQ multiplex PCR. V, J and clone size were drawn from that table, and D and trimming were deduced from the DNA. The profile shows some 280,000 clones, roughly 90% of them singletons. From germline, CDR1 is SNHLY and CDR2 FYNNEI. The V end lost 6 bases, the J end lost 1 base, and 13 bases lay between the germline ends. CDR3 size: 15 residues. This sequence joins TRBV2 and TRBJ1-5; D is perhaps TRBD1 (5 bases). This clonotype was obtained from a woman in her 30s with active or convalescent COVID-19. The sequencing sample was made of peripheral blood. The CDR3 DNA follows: TGTGCCAGCAGGGATTTGGGGGGGAGCAATCAGCCCCAGCATTTT. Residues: CASRDLGGSNQPQHF.